The rows below give T cell receptor beta chains drawn from one sample of a study of blood T cell repertoires in COVID-19. The assay was immunoSEQ multiplex PCR, and TCRdb's table has in-frame clones only and misses some. The data contain around 330,000 clones, 85% of them singletons. The sequencing sample was made of PBMCs or T cells enriched from blood (not recorded which). The receptors here all came from a woman aged 25 to 45 who had been exposed to COVID-19. Both conserved end residues are part of each CDR3. The D gene is left open where the match is weak. Size tells how often a clone was seen (once, few, many) or the class of an expanded clone, and some rows leave it out.

v_gene,j_gene,d_gene,abundance,len,CDR3aa,CDR3nt
TRBV7-2,TRBJ2-5,NA,once,14,CASSLGGPRETQYF,TGTGCCAGCAGCTTAGGGGGGCCTCGTGAGACCCAGTACTTC
TRBV5-6,TRBJ1-1,NA,NA,19,CASSLKFRTKEPHTGEAFF,TGTGCCAGCAGCTTGAAGTTTAGGACAAAGGAACCCCACACTGGTGAAGCTTTCTTT
TRBV5-4,TRBJ2-7,TRBD1,NA,16,CASSDSKDRGRGEQYF,TGTGCCAGCAGCGACAGTAAGGACAGGGGAAGAGGTGAGCAGTACTTC
TRBV7-9,TRBJ1-1,TRBD1,NA,17,CASSLPLGQGLNTEAFF,TGTGCCAGCAGCTTACCCTTGGGACAGGGGCTGAACACTGAAGCTTTCTTT
TRBV7-8,TRBJ2-2,TRBD2,NA,17,CASSLKGRGMTAGELFF,TGTGCCAGCAGCTTAAAGGGGAGGGGAATGACGGCCGGGGAGCTGTTTTTT
TRBV10-3,TRBJ2-1,TRBD2,NA,16,CAISESIAGDSNEQFF,TGTGCCATCAGTGAGTCGATAGCGGGGGACTCCAATGAGCAGTTCTTC
TRBV5-1,TRBJ1-1,NA,few,14,CASSRPTENTEAFF,TGCGCCAGCAGCCGTCCTACAGAGAACACTGAAGCTTTCTTT
TRBV11-2,TRBJ2-6,NA,NA,17,CASSLDGGLSGANVLTF,TGTGCCAGCAGCTTAGATGGAGGCCTCTCTGGGGCCAACGTCCTGACTTTC
TRBV6-2/TRBV6-3,TRBJ2-7,TRBD1,NA,16,CASSYSEDRGYYEQYF,TGTGCCAGCAGTTACTCGGAGGACAGGGGTTATTACGAGCAGTACTTC
TRBV11-2,TRBJ2-1,NA,NA,15,CASSPLVSSYNEQFF,TGTGCCAGCAGCCCCCTGGTGAGCTCCTACAATGAGCAGTTCTTC
TRBV28,TRBJ1-2,TRBD1,NA,14,CATPEPGTEVGYTF,TGTGCCACCCCCGAGCCCGGGACAGAGGTTGGCTACACCTTC
TRBV2,TRBJ1-5,NA,few,13,CASSDLSNQPQHF,TGTGCCAGCAGTGATCTGAGCAATCAGCCCCAGCATTTT
TRBV15,TRBJ1-5,NA,NA,14,CATSLDRSYKPQHF,TGTGCCACCAGCCTAGATAGGAGTTATAAGCCCCAGCATTTT
TRBV6-5,TRBJ2-5,TRBD1,NA,15,CASSYGTGLQETQYF,TGTGCCAGCAGTTACGGGACAGGGCTCCAAGAGACCCAGTACTTC
TRBV7-9,TRBJ2-1,TRBD1,NA,14,CASIPGQVHNEQFF,TGTGCCAGCATCCCGGGACAGGTACACAATGAGCAGTTCTTC
TRBV5-1,TRBJ1-2,NA,few,14,CASSLGDTEFSNTF,TGCGCCAGCAGCTTGGGGGACACGGAATTTTCTAACACCTTC
TRBV9,TRBJ1-1,NA,NA,12,CASSGRQTDAFF,TGTGCCAGCAGCGGCCGACAAACGGATGCTTTCTTT
TRBV4-1,TRBJ2-1,TRBD2,NA,16,CASSQVSGRARNEQFF,TGCGCCAGCAGCCAAGTTAGCGGGAGGGCCAGAAATGAGCAGTTCTTC
TRBV6-6,TRBJ2-1,NA,few,14,CASSYSRVYNEQFF,TGTGCCAGCAGTTACAGCAGGGTCTACAATGAGCAGTTCTTC